The 22 T cell receptor beta chains presented below share a single source sample, sequenced in a study of cytomegalovirus exposure and HLA in healthy donors. Primers: 60 Vbeta forward and 13 Jbeta reverse. Generated by immunoSEQ multiplex PCR, the TCRdb table keeps only in-frame clones and is missing some. The profile covers 150,000 to 200,000 clones, with around 80% appearing a single time and roughly 1.5% taken by the ten largest. Input material: PBMCs. The receptors derive from a woman younger than 35 in good health and CMV-seronegative.

This chain links TRBV12-5 with TRBJ1-5, with TRBD1 identical over 9 bases. CDR3 length equals 16 residues. J was trimmed by 6 bases and V by 4 bases; bases with no gene match: 10. The germline V gene encodes CDR1 LGHNT and CDR2 FRNRAP. The CDR3 sequence is CASGWLTGGLGQPQHF. The CDR3 coding sequence is TGTGCTAGTGGTTGGCTGACAGGGGGTCTAGGTCAGCCCCAGCATTTT.

The chain has TRBV10-3 and TRBJ2-1, with TRBD2 as a possible D gene (5 bases). The CDR3 is made up of 14 amino acids. The V gene's germline CDR1 is ENHRY and CDR2 SYGVKD. The V end lost 6 bases, the J end lost 5 bases, and 14 bases lay between the germline ends. For the CDR3, the DNA is TGTGCCATCAGGGAACCGGGGATCAACAATGAGCAGTTCTTC. Encoded protein: CAIREPGINNEQFF.

CDR3: CASSNYREKLNTEAFF. The CDR3 DNA follows: TGTGCCAGCAGTAATTATCGGGAGAAGTTGAACACTGAAGCTTTCTTT. The J gene is TRBJ1-1, the V gene TRBV27; D remains unclear. Trimming took off 5 bases at V and 0 bases at J, with 16 bases between the two ends. The length of the CDR3 is 16 residues. Germline assignment: CDR1 MNHEY and CDR2 SMNVEV (reference sequence).

The rearrangement links TRBV7-2 to TRBJ2-3; the D gene is possibly TRBD2 (5 bases). This CDR3 is built from 13 residues. V lost 1 base and J 6 bases, leaving 8 bases between the germline ends. Germline CDR1 and CDR2: SGHTA and FQGNSA. The CDR3: CASSLGRRDTQYF. The CDR3 nucleotides read TGTGCCAGCAGCTTAGGAAGGAGGGATACGCAGTATTTT.

This chain joins TRBV28 and TRBJ2-7; D perhaps matches TRBD1 (5 bases). The CDR3 is 15 amino acids. Per the germline V gene, CDR1 is MDHEN and CDR2 is SYDVKM. The V gene lost 9 bases and the J gene lost 2 bases, with 20 bases spanning the gap. The CDR3 region has the DNA TGTGCCAGTCGAAGGGGCAGCGTTAGGCCCTACGAGCAGTACTTC. Translation gives CASRRGSVRPYEQYF.

The V and J genes are TRBV30 and TRBJ1-1, with 7 bases fitting TRBD1. V lost 4 bases, J lost 2 bases, and 4 bases stayed unmatched. Per the germline V gene, CDR1 is GTSNPN and CDR2 is SVGIG (reference sequence). This CDR3 has 13 amino acids. Here the CDR3 DNA reads TGTGCCTGGAAGGGACAGCTAAACACTGAAGCTTTCTTT. This gives the protein CAWKGQLNTEAFF.

This chain connects TRBV10-3 to TRBJ2-4; 11 nucleotides align to TRBD2. Germline lookup yields CDR1 ENHRY and CDR2 SYGVKD. With V trimmed by 2 bases and J by 15 bases, 9 bases remained unmatched. The CDR3 runs 14 residues. The CDR3 sequence: CAISEQGSGRATYF. In nucleotides, the CDR3 is TGTGCCATCAGTGAGCAGGGTAGCGGGAGGGCCACGTACTTC.

The chain uses TRBV7-6 and TRBJ1-2; TRBD1 matches 7 bases. The CDR3 is 13 amino acids. CDR1 and CDR2 (germline): SGHVS, FNYEAQ. V gave up 1 base and J gave up 7 bases; unmatched junction bases: 3. The CDR3 reads CASSLVPGGGYTF. For the CDR3, the DNA is TGTGCCAGCAGCTTAGTGCCAGGGGGTGGCTACACCTTC.

J is TRBJ2-3 and V is TRBV4-2, with a tentative D call TRBD1 (6 bases). This CDR3 has 16 amino acids. V was pared by 2 bases and J by 1 base, with 13 bases between. CDR1 and CDR2 from the germline V gene are LGHNA and YNFKEQ. Here the CDR3 DNA reads TGTGCCAGCAGCCAATTACAGGGAGAGGGCACAGATACGCAGTATTTT. Translating gives CASSQLQGEGTDTQYF.

The V call is TRBV6-5, the J call TRBJ1-2; D may be TRBD1 (5 bases). V shed 5 bases and J shed 0 bases, with 13 bases lying between them. CDR3 size: 15 residues. In germline, CDR1 is MNHEY, CDR2 SVGAGI. The CDR3, as DNA: TGTGCCAGCAGTGTAGGGGTCAGAACTAACTATGGCTACACCTTC. Encoded protein: CASSVGVRTNYGYTF.

The chain couples TRBV15 to TRBJ2-1; TRBD2 aligns across 10 bases. Germline-derived CDR1 and CDR2 are LNHNV and YYDKDF (reference sequence). The CDR3 extends over 16 amino acids. The trim removed 3 bases at V and 4 bases at J, leaving 6 bases unmatched. The CDR3 is CATSSQGLAEYNEQFF. In DNA, the CDR3 is TGTGCCACCAGCAGTCAAGGACTAGCGGAGTACAATGAGCAGTTCTTC.

As for this clone: The identical CDR3 is also encoded by other nucleotide sequences in the sample. The chain joins TRBV27 to TRBJ1-5; TRBD1 matches at 11 bases. The CDR3 extends over 15 amino acids. J gave up 4 bases and V 2 bases, and 1 base lay outside the gene matches. Germline V CDR1 and CDR2: MNHEY, SMNVEV (reference sequence). The CDR3 region is CASSLGTGGNQPQHF. As DNA, the CDR3 is TGTGCCAGCAGTTTAGGGACAGGGGGAAATCAGCCCCAGCATTTT.

The chain employs TRBV5-5 and TRBJ1-2; D uncertain. The CDR3 spans 13 residues. Deletions cut 2 bases from V and 3 bases from J, with 8 bases between. The germline V gene encodes CDR1 SGHKS and CDR2 YYEKEE (reference sequence). CDR3 residues: CASSFGVDYGYTF. The CDR3, as DNA: TGTGCCAGCAGCTTCGGGGTTGACTATGGCTACACCTTC.

The rearrangement joins TRBV18 to TRBJ1-1; 7 nucleotides match TRBD1. The trim removed 2 bases at V and 1 base at J, leaving 4 bases unmatched. The CDR3 spans 15 residues. The V gene's germline CDR1 is KGHSH and CDR2 LQKENI. CDR3 in amino acids: CASSPSRQGNTEAFF. The CDR3 DNA sequence: TGTGCCAGCTCACCAAGCAGACAGGGGAACACTGAAGCTTTCTTT.

This chain uses TRBV6-5 with TRBJ2-5; TRBD1 matches 8 bases. The end of the DNA is better explained by TRBJ2-7, so the J call may be wrong. The CDR3 sequence is 14 residues long. Germline V gene sequence: CDR1 MNHEY, CDR2 SVGAGI. DNA for the CDR3: TGTGCCAGCAGATTCCGGGACAGGACCTACGAGCAGTACTTC. It translates to CASRFRDRTYEQYF.

This rearrangement joins TRBV4-3 to TRBJ2-3; 11 positions agree with TRBD2. There are 18 residues in the CDR3. CDR1 and CDR2 from the germline V gene are LGHNA and YSLEER. The V gene end was trimmed by 0 bases and the J gene end by 3 bases; junction bases not matched to a gene: 8. CDR3 amino acids: CASSQDYPTSGSTDTQYF. Here the CDR3 DNA reads TGCGCCAGCAGCCAAGACTACCCAACTAGCGGGAGTACAGATACGCAGTATTTT.

This clone has just a few counts. V usage is TRBV5-1 and J usage is TRBJ1-1, with TRBD1 as a possible D gene (6 bases). The CDR3 is 12 amino acids. Germline CDR1 reads SGHRS; CDR2 reads YFSETQ. Trimming took 2 bases from V and 11 from J, leaving 13 bases between them. Here the CDR3 reads CASSLQGIAAFF. Here the CDR3 DNA reads TGCGCCAGCAGCTTACAGGGTATAGCGGCTTTCTTT.

To note about this clone: Germline is not matched at one junction end, which may reflect a read error. The chain uses TRBV7-9 and TRBJ1-2, with D possibly being TRBD1 (6 bases). The CDR3 is made up of 15 amino acids. CDR1 and CDR2 (germline): SEHNR, FQNEAQ (reference sequence). This CDR3 reads CSSSSNGKQGRGYTF. CDR3 DNA sequence: TGTTCCAGCAGCTCAAATGGGAAACAGGGTCGTGGCTACACCTTC.

The rearrangement links TRBV7-8 to TRBJ1-1; TRBD1 might be the D (6 bases). CDR3 length equals 15 residues. Germline V gene lookup returns CDR1 SGHVS and CDR2 FQNEAQ. V shed 4 bases and J shed 0 bases, with 12 bases lying between them. DNA of the CDR3: TGTGCCAGCAGCTCGGACAGACTCCTGAACACTGAAGCTTTCTTT. Translating it yields CASSSDRLLNTEAFF.

The J gene is TRBJ2-3, the V gene TRBV10-3; 16 bases match TRBD2. The CDR3 extends over 16 amino acids. V shed 6 bases and J 4 bases; nucleotides not matched to a gene: 4. Germline CDR1 ENHRY, CDR2 SYGVKD. The CDR3 loop is CAISPGLAGGADTQYF. The CDR3 region has the DNA TGTGCCATCAGCCCGGGACTAGCGGGAGGGGCAGATACGCAGTATTTT.

This chain connects TRBV30 to TRBJ2-7, with TRBD1 matching over 10 bases. Unmatched junction bases numbered 6, after V lost 4 bases and J lost 3 bases. This CDR3 is built from 14 residues. CDR1 and CDR2 (germline): GTSNPN, SVGIG (reference sequence). CDR3 residues: CAWNPGTGDYEQYF. Here the CDR3 DNA reads TGTGCCTGGAACCCCGGGACAGGGGACTACGAGCAGTACTTC.

This clone has just a few counts. The chain recombines TRBV6-1 with TRBJ1-2; D perhaps matches TRBD1 (5 bases). The CDR3 spans 14 residues. Trimming cost V 6 bases and J 3 bases, with 14 bases left between them. The germline CDR1 and CDR2 sequences are MNHNS and SASEGT. The CDR3 sequence is CASRELSGHYGYTF. CDR3 DNA: TGTGCCAGCAGGGAGTTGTCAGGGCACTATGGCTACACCTTC.